The source of this T cell receptor (beta chain) is a study of CD8 T cells in Susac syndrome. The germline gives CDR1 LGHNA, CDR2 YNFKEQ. The CDR3 has 15 amino acids. V was shortened by 1 base and J by 3 bases, with 10 bases between the two germline ends. Concerning this clonotype itself: Antigen unknown.

Blood CD8+ and CD4+ T cells underwent high-throughput TCR beta sequencing. TEMRA cells were FACS-enriched and CD8+ and CD4+ T cells negatively isolated. Overall study findings and caveats: As the study acknowledged, the number of individuals in its TCR sequencing and HLA analysis was relatively small.

When the RNA was reverse transcribed, random hexamers were used with an input of about 0.5 to 1 ug. The immunoSEQ assay covered 54 Vbeta and 13 Jbeta segments for CDR3. From the immunoSEQ multiplex PCR reads, TCRdb called clonotypes with MiXCR, one entry per CDR3 protein. The sample includes about 150,000 distinct CDR3 sequences, 92% of them seen just once. The clonotype comes from a human donor in good health. This chain uses TRBV4-2 with TRBJ1-5; tentative D call: TRBD1 (5 bases). Sequenced input: CD4+ T cells from PBMCs. CDR3 DNA: TGTGCCAGCAGCCAAGGCGACAGTTTCAATCAGCCCCAGCATTTT. It translates to CASSQGDSFNQPQHF.